Below are 24 T cell receptor beta chains sequenced from a single sample in a study of blood T cell repertoires in COVID-19. Only in-frame clones appear in the TCRdb table, and some are missing; sequencing was by immunoSEQ multiplex PCR. This sample has around 140,000 clones; around 86% occur once, and the top ten carry roughly 1.6%. The specimen sequenced was peripheral blood. These receptors all stem from a human donor in a cohort sampled during active COVID-19.

The chain links TRBV5-1 to TRBJ2-3; TRBD2 is a possible D gene (5 bases). Trimming pared 4 bases from V and 2 bases from J, leaving 11 bases between. Per germline, CDR1 SGHRS and CDR2 YFSETQ. This CDR3 is 14 amino acids long. Here the CDR3 reads CASSAGDNTDTQYF. CDR3 bases: TGCGCCAGCAGCGCCGGGGATAACACAGATACGCAGTATTTT.

This chain joins TRBV4-3 and TRBJ1-2; D remains ambiguous. The CDR3 is 15 residues long. The germline gives CDR1 LGHNA, CDR2 YSLEER. Trimming removed 3 bases at V and 3 bases at J, with 14 bases between. The CDR3 sequence: CASSQVGTDYYGYTF. The CDR3 coding sequence is TGCGCCAGCAGCCAGGTTGGCACAGATTACTATGGCTACACCTTC.

This CDR3 reads CSVSRDRVAEAFF. CDR3 nucleotide sequence: TGCAGCGTTAGTAGGGACAGGGTGGCTGAAGCTTTCTTT. The V and J genes are TRBV29-1 and TRBJ1-1, with TRBD1 matching over 9 bases. CDR1 is SQVTM and CDR2 is ANQGSEA in the germline V gene. The J segment lost 6 bases and the V segment lost 5 bases, leaving 7 bases of the junction unmatched. The CDR3 covers 13 residues.

This clone was observed a single time. The V gene is TRBV9, the J gene TRBJ2-7, with unresolved D. Trimming left V 4 bases short and J 0 bases short, with 11 bases between. From germline, CDR1 is SGDLS and CDR2 YYNGEE. The CDR3 runs 14 residues. CDR3 protein: CASSPRLNSYEQYF. The CDR3 nucleotides read TGTGCCAGCAGCCCCCGACTGAACTCCTACGAGCAGTACTTC.

The V call is TRBV2, the J call TRBJ2-2, with 9 bases that match TRBD1. V lost 4 bases, J lost 1 base, and 4 bases stayed unmatched. This CDR3 comprises 16 residues. The V gene's germline CDR1 is SNHLY and CDR2 FYNNEI. This chain's CDR3 is CASSGTGALNTGELFF. The CDR3 DNA is TGTGCCAGCAGTGGGACAGGGGCTCTGAACACCGGGGAGCTGTTTTTT.

A single count supports this clone. The J gene is TRBJ2-2, the V gene TRBV5-4, with a weak D call TRBD2 (5 bases). V dropped 3 bases and J dropped 7 bases, with 13 bases sitting between them. Germline V gene lookup returns CDR1 SGHNT and CDR2 YYREEE (reference sequence). CDR3 size: 14 residues. In nucleotides, the CDR3 is TGTGCCAGCAGCTCGAAGTCGGGGATCGGGGAGCTGTTTTTT. As protein: CASSSKSGIGELFF.

The chain links TRBV18 to TRBJ2-6; TRBD1 might be the D (5 bases). CDR3 length: 16 amino acids. Trimming stripped 5 bases from V and 5 bases from J, with 16 bases between. In germline, CDR1 is KGHSH, CDR2 LQKENI. The CDR3 is CASSSQTVDWANVLTF. The CDR3, as DNA: TGTGCCAGCTCATCGCAGACAGTTGACTGGGCCAACGTCCTGACTTTC. Full variable domain (outside the CDR3, taken from reference TRBV18 and TRBJ2-6): NAGVMQNPRHLVRRRGQEARLRCSPMKGHSHVYWYRQLPEEGLKFMVYLQKENIIDESGMPKERFSAEFPKEGPSILRIQQVVRGDSAAYFCASSSQTVDWANVLTFGAGSRLTVL.

The chain uses TRBV6-1 and TRBJ2-2; 12 bases are shared with TRBD2. This CDR3 has 15 residues. Germline CDR1 reads MNHNS; CDR2 reads SASEGT. V lost 2 bases to trimming and J lost 5 bases; unmatched junction nucleotides: 0. Here the CDR3 reads CASSELAGGTGELFF. DNA of the CDR3: TGTGCCAGCAGTGAACTAGCGGGAGGGACCGGGGAGCTGTTTTTT.

The chain is built from TRBV19 and TRBJ2-7; D unclear. The CDR3 is made up of 13 amino acids. Germline V lookup: CDR1 LNHDA, CDR2 SQIVND (reference sequence). V was cut by 4 bases and J by 5 bases, with 12 bases left in between. The CDR3 coding sequence is TGTGCCAGTAGTACCTTCCGCGACAACGAGCAGTACTTC. Protein product: CASSTFRDNEQYF.

V usage is TRBV23-1 and J usage is TRBJ1-1; 7 bases agree with TRBD1. TRBV23-1 is an ORF, with its function uncertain. The CDR3 is 14 amino acids. Trimming took 2 bases from V and 8 from J; bases not matched to a gene: 8. CDR3 nucleotides: TGCGCCAGCAGTCAAGACAGGGATTTTATGGAAGCTTTCTTT. Translated: CASSQDRDFMEAFF.

The chain couples TRBV27 to TRBJ1-2, with a possible D match to TRBD1 (5 bases). Germline CDR1 reads MNHEY; CDR2 reads SMNVEV (reference sequence). The CDR3 length is 14 residues. V gave up 5 bases and J gave up 5 bases, with 15 bases separating them. As DNA, the CDR3 is TGTGCCAGCAGTCCCTCCGGCGGGGCTTATGGCTACACCTTC. This translates into CASSPSGGAYGYTF.

V gene TRBV6-2 or TRBV6-3 combines with J gene TRBJ1-2, with 7 bases aligning to TRBD1. This CDR3 region has 17 residues. Germline CDR1 and CDR2: MNHEY and SVGEGT. The junction had 11 bases not matched to a gene; V was cut back by 4 bases and J by 0 bases. Written as DNA, the CDR3 is TGTGCCAGCAGTTCCTGGGACAGTCCTATCGCTAACTATGGCTACACCTTC. Translation: CASSSWDSPIANYGYTF.

This chain joins TRBV9 and TRBJ2-7; D perhaps matches TRBD2 (6 bases). The CDR3 covers 16 residues. Germline lookup yields CDR1 SGDLS and CDR2 YYNGEE. V was pared by 0 bases and J by 0 bases, with 13 bases between. CDR3 DNA: TGTGCCAGCAGCGTAGGAGGGGACGGGAGCTCCTACGAGCAGTACTTC. Its translation is CASSVGGDGSSYEQYF. Supplemented by reference TRBV9 and TRBJ2-7, the full variable domain reads DSGVTQTPKHLITATGQRVTLRCSPRSGDLSVYWYQQSLDQGLQFLIQYYNGEERAKGNILERFSAQQFPDLHSELNLSSLELGDSALYFCASSVGGDGSSYEQYFGPGTRLTVT.

This clone was found once. This chain joins TRBV5-1 and TRBJ1-5, with D uncertain. Looked up from germline, CDR1 is SGHRS and CDR2 is YFSETQ. The V and J ends lost 0 bases and 8 bases respectively, with 15 bases between them. The CDR3 consists of 15 residues. CDR3 nucleotide sequence: TGCGCCAGCAGCTTGGGGCCGGGAGGGAGGGAGCCCCAGCATTTT. It encodes CASSLGPGGREPQHF.

V is TRBV2 and J is TRBJ2-7, with 9 bases identical to TRBD1. The CDR3 consists of 14 residues. CDR1 SNHLY and CDR2 FYNNEI come from the germline V gene. The junction had 1 base not matched to a gene; V was cut back by 4 bases and J by 0 bases. This CDR3 is CASSGGQGSYEQYF. In DNA form, the CDR3 reads TGTGCCAGCAGTGGGGGACAGGGCTCCTACGAGCAGTACTTC. Using reference TRBV2 and TRBJ2-7 for the parts outside the CDR3, the full variable domain is EPEVTQTPSHQVTQMGQEVILRCVPISNHLYFYWYRQILGQKVEFLVSFYNNEISEKSEIFDDQFSVERPDGSNFTLKIRSTKLEDSAMYFCASSGGQGSYEQYFGPGTRLTVT.

This rearrangement joins TRBV5-1 to TRBJ1-5, with 7 bases fitting TRBD1. V trimming: 4 bases; J trimming: 0 bases; junction bases outside the gene matches: 4. The CDR3 contains 15 residues. The germline CDR1 and CDR2 sequences are SGHRS and YFSETQ. CDR3 DNA: TGCGCCAGCAGCCCGGGGACAGTTAGCAATCAGCCCCAGCATTTT. This codes for CASSPGTVSNQPQHF.

This clone was seen only a few times. The rearrangement joins TRBV7-2 to TRBJ2-7, with a tentative D call TRBD1 (6 bases). Per germline, CDR1 SGHTA and CDR2 FQGNSA. Trimming took off 5 bases at V and 4 bases at J, with 12 bases between the two ends. CDR3 length equals 13 residues. The CDR3 nucleotides are TGTGCCAGCAGCAGCCATCAGGGGTACGAGCAGTACTTC. It translates to CASSSHQGYEQYF.

The chain couples TRBV9 to TRBJ2-1; 9 positions agree with TRBD2. Germline V gene lookup returns CDR1 SGDLS and CDR2 YYNGEE. CDR3 length: 20 amino acids. V was clipped by 0 bases and J by 0 bases; unmatched bases: 13. This chain's CDR3 is CASSVEGDSGRRSSYNEQFF. CDR3 bases: TGTGCCAGCAGCGTAGAGGGGGATAGCGGGAGAAGGAGCTCCTACAATGAGCAGTTCTTC.

V usage is TRBV6-6 and J usage is TRBJ2-1; 7 nucleotides match TRBD2. Germline CDR1 and CDR2: MNHNY and SVGAGI (reference sequence). V was pared by 2 bases and J by 6 bases, with 4 bases of the junction left unmatched. This CDR3 comprises 14 residues. In DNA form, the CDR3 reads TGTGCCAGCAGTTACGCGGGAGCACGCAATGAGCAGTTCTTC. Protein: CASSYAGARNEQFF.

This clone was found a few times. The chain recombines TRBV13 with TRBJ2-1, with TRBD2 matching over 11 bases. The CDR3 runs 17 residues. Germline loops: CDR1 PRHDT, CDR2 FYEKMQ (reference sequence). V gave up 6 bases and J gave up 6 bases; unmatched junction bases: 13. CDR3 sequence: CASSRLAGIRVGNEQFF. The CDR3 DNA reads as TGTGCCAGCAGTCGACTAGCGGGAATAAGGGTGGGCAATGAGCAGTTCTTC.

This clone was picked up one time. V gene TRBV6-5 combines with J gene TRBJ1-1, with D unclear. V was pared by 6 bases and J by 1 base, with 9 bases between. There are 13 residues in the CDR3. The germline V gene has CDR1 MNHEY and CDR2 SVGAGI. DNA for the CDR3: TGTGCCAGCAGGGTTGGAGAGAACACTGAAGCTTTCTTT. Encoded protein: CASRVGENTEAFF.

This chain links TRBV11-2 with TRBJ2-2, with 9 bases matching TRBD2. The germline CDR1 and CDR2 sequences are SGHAT and FQNNGV. V trimming: 5 bases; J trimming: 1 base; junction bases outside the gene matches: 5. The CDR3 sequence is 16 residues long. The CDR3 region has the DNA TGTGCCAGCAGCCCCAATAGCGGGAGGAACACCGGGGAGCTGTTTTTT. This encodes CASSPNSGRNTGELFF.

The J gene is TRBJ1-6, the V gene TRBV28, with D unresolved. Germline V gene data show CDR1 as MDHEN and CDR2 as SYDVKM. Trimming took 4 bases from V and 9 from J, leaving 7 bases between them. The CDR3 runs to 12 residues. The CDR3 sequence: CASSWRISPLHF. In DNA form, the CDR3 reads TGTGCCAGCAGTTGGCGGATTTCACCCCTCCACTTT.

V is TRBV6-5 and J is TRBJ2-1, with TRBD2 matching over 9 bases. This CDR3 has 14 amino acids. The germline CDR1 and CDR2 sequences are MNHEY and SVGAGI. V gave up 8 bases and J gave up 6 bases; unmatched junction bases: 8. The DNA of the CDR3 is TGTGCCAGCGGGGTCCCGCGGGAGGGCAATGAGCAGTTCTTC. The encoded protein is CASGVPREGNEQFF.